These 5 T cell receptor beta chains share one sample of origin, sequenced in a study of blood T cell repertoires in COVID-19. Here immunoSEQ multiplex PCR was the method, and the copy in TCRdb shows in-frame clones only, minus some. The table has about 440,000 clones, 80% to 90% seen once. The specimen was peripheral blood. These receptors originate from a woman aged 25 to 39 with acute or convalescent COVID-19.

The count of this clone is one. The chain couples TRBV7-9 to TRBJ2-2; 16 bases map to TRBD2. The CDR3 runs to 15 residues. Germline lookup yields CDR1 SEHNR and CDR2 FQNEAQ (reference sequence). The trim removed 5 bases at V and 10 bases at J, leaving 4 bases unmatched. CDR3 amino acids: CASSAGLAGGPELFF. The CDR3 nucleotides are TGTGCCAGCAGCGCGGGACTAGCGGGGGGGCCGGAGCTGTTTTTT.

The CDR3 sequence: CASGGTGDYEQYF. The DNA for the CDR3 is TGTGCCAGCGGGGGGACAGGGGATTACGAGCAGTACTTC. The V call is TRBV28, the J call TRBJ2-7; 10 bases agree with TRBD1. The CDR3 is made up of 13 amino acids. Trimming at V came to 8 bases and at J to 4 bases, leaving 5 bases not matched to a gene. Germline lookup yields CDR1 MDHEN and CDR2 SYDVKM.

CDR3: CASSKNSDTQYF. The CDR3 nucleotides read TGTGCCAGCAGCAAAAACAGCGATACGCAGTATTTT. J is TRBJ2-3 and V is TRBV28; unclear D gene. This CDR3 region has 12 residues. Trimming cost V 6 bases and J 6 bases, with 10 bases left between them. The V gene's germline CDR1 is MDHEN and CDR2 SYDVKM. The full variable domain, completed using reference TRBV28 and TRBJ2-3, is DVKVTQSSRYLVKRTGEKVFLECVQDMDHENMFWYRQDPGLGLRLIYFSYDVKMKEKGDIPEGYSVSREKKERFSLILESASTNQTSMYLCASSKNSDTQYFGPGTRLTVL.

This clone was seen just once. The genes are TRBV5-6 and TRBJ2-5; TRBD2 matches at 10 bases. The germline gives CDR1 SGHDT, CDR2 YYEEEE. With V trimmed by 2 bases and J by 4 bases, 8 bases remained unmatched. The CDR3 consists of 16 residues. The CDR3 DNA reads as TGTGCCAGCAGCTTCAGTCTAGCGGGGGCCTTAGAGACCCAGTACTTC. Translating gives CASSFSLAGALETQYF.

The chain links TRBV7-6 to TRBJ2-3; TRBD1 matches at 7 bases. Per the germline V gene, CDR1 is SGHVS and CDR2 is FNYEAQ. J lost 4 bases, V lost 4 bases, and 5 bases had no gene match. The CDR3 runs 14 residues. CDR3 in amino acids: CASSYGTAADTQYF. The CDR3 DNA reads TGTGCCAGCAGCTACGGGACAGCAGCAGATACGCAGTATTTT. Filled out from reference TRBV7-6 and TRBJ2-3, the complete variable domain reads GAGVSQSPRYKVTKRGQDVALRCDPISGHVSLYWYRQALGQGPEFLTYFNYEAQQDKSGLPNDRFSAERPEGSISTLTIQRTEQRDSAMYRCASSYGTAADTQYFGPGTRLTVL.